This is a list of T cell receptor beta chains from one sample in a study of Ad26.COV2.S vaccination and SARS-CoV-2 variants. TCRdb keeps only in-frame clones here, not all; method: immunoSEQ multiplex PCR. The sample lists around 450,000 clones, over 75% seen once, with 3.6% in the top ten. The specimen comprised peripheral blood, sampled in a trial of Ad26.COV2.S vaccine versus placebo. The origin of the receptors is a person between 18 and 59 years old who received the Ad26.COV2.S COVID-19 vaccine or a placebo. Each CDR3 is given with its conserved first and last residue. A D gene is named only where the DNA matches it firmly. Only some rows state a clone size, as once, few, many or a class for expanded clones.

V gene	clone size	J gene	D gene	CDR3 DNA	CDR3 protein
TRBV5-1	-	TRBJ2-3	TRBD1	TGCGCCACCAGTACAGGGGGCGCGAACACAGATACGCAGTATTTT	CATSTGGANTDTQYF
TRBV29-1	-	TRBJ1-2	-	TGCAGCGGACAGACTAACTATGGCTACACCTTC	CSGQTNYGYTF
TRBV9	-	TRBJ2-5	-	TGTGCCAGCAGCTTCGGGACTGTCCAAGAGACCCAGTACTTC	CASSFGTVQETQYF
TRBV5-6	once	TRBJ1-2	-	TGTGCCAGCAGCCTAAGTCCGACCCCGGCGGGAGGCTACACCTTC	CASSLSPTPAGGYTF
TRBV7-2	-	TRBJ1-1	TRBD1	TGTGCCAGCAGCTTAGGACAGGGGGCGAACACTGAAGCTTTCTTT	CASSLGQGANTEAFF
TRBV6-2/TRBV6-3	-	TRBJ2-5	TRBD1	TGTGCCAGCAGTGCCAGGGGGCGGGGAGAGACCCAGTACTTC	CASSARGRGETQYF
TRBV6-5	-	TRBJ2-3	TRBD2	TGTGCCAGCAGACCTCGGGCTAGCGGAGAAGATACGCAGTATTTT	CASRPRASGEDTQYF
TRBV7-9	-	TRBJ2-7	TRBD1	TGTGCCAGCAGCGTGACAGGGGACAACTACGAGCAGTACTTC	CASSVTGDNYEQYF
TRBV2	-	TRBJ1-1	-	TGTGCCAGCAGAGACGGGCCCTACAGGGCTTTCTTT	CASRDGPYRAFF
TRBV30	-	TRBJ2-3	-	TGTGCCTGGAGTGTACGAGACACAGATACGCAGTATTTT	CAWSVRDTDTQYF